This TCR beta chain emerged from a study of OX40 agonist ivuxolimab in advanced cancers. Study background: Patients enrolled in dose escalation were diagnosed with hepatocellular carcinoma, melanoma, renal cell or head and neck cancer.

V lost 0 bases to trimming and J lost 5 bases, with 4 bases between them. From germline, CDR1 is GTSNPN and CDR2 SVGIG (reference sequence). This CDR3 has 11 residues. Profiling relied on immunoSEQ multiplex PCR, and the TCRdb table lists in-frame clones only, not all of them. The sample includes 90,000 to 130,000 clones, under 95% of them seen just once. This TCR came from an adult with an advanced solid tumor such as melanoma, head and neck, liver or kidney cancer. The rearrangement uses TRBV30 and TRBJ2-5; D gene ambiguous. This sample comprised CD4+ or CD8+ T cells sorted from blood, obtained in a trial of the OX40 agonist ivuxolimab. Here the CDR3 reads CAWSVLETQYF. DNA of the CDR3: TGTGCCTGGAGTGTACTGGAGACCCAGTACTTC.